The 25 T cell receptor beta chains given below trace back to one sample, sequenced in a study of OX40 agonist ivuxolimab in advanced cancers. The data were produced by immunoSEQ multiplex PCR, yet TCRdb's version contains in-frame clones alone and is incomplete. This sample has tens of thousands of clones; roughly 83% occur once, and the top ten carry around 4.3%. Specimen: CD4+ or CD8+ T cells sorted from blood, collected in a trial of the OX40 agonist ivuxolimab. These receptors were collected from an adult with an advanced solid tumor such as melanoma, head and neck, liver or kidney cancer.

This clone is a singleton in its sample. The chain combines TRBV28 with TRBJ2-7, with D hard to call. CDR3 length: 12 residues. Trimming stripped 3 bases from V and 6 bases from J, with 9 bases between. Germline lookup yields CDR1 MDHEN and CDR2 SYDVKM. As DNA, the CDR3 is TGTGCCAGCAGTTTCGCGCGCGGCGAGCAGTACTTC. Its protein product is CASSFARGEQYF.

This clone has a handful of counts. The chain couples TRBV27 to TRBJ1-5; D possibly corresponds to TRBD1 (5 bases). With 7 bases removed from V and 2 bases from J, the gap between germline ends came to 15 bases. The length of the CDR3 is 15 residues. Germline V gene sequence: CDR1 MNHEY, CDR2 SMNVEV (reference sequence). CDR3 sequence: CASMEWGKGNQPQHF. CDR3 nucleotides: TGTGCCAGCATGGAATGGGGGAAGGGCAATCAGCCCCAGCATTTT.

V usage is TRBV7-6 and J usage is TRBJ1-1, with no clear D. The CDR3 length is 13 residues. Per the germline V gene, CDR1 is SGHVS and CDR2 is FNYEAQ. V lost 1 base and J lost 8, with 11 bases in between. For the CDR3, the DNA is TGTGCCAGCAGCTTAGGGGGTCAGACCGAAGCTTTCTTT. Translating it yields CASSLGGQTEAFF.

This clone showed up just a few times. The chain is built from TRBV29-1 and TRBJ1-1; D ambiguous. V lost 6 bases and J 4 bases, leaving 12 bases between the germline ends. Germline-derived CDR1 and CDR2 are SQVTM and ANQGSEA. The CDR3 runs 12 residues. CDR3 region: CSVLASGTEAFF. The DNA for the CDR3 is TGCAGCGTCCTGGCCTCCGGCACTGAAGCTTTCTTT.

The V and J genes are TRBV5-1 and TRBJ2-1; no firm D call. With 1 base removed from V and 1 base from J, the gap between germline ends came to 12 bases. Germline CDR1 SGHRS, CDR2 YFSETQ. The CDR3 is 16 residues long. This chain's CDR3 is CASSLRSSRSYNEQFF. For the CDR3, the DNA is TGCGCCAGCAGCTTGCGGTCGAGCAGATCCTACAATGAGCAGTTCTTC.

The chain combines TRBV6-6 with TRBJ1-2, with 7 positions matching TRBD1. V lost 8 bases to trimming and J lost 2 bases; unmatched junction nucleotides: 11. The CDR3 totals 15 residues. Germline values: CDR1 MNHNY, CDR2 SVGAGI (reference sequence). The CDR3 region is CASLHNTGANYGYTF. CDR3 DNA sequence: TGTGCCAGCCTACACAATACAGGGGCGAACTATGGCTACACCTTC.

This clone is a singleton in its sample. The chain couples TRBV12-2 to TRBJ2-1; TRBD1 is taken as the D call from the table, unchecked against the DNA. TRBV12-2 is designated a pseudogene. The CDR3 covers 17 residues. CDR3 sequence: CASRLQLGGDRGNEQFF. DNA of the CDR3: TGTGCAAGTCGCCTCCAACTTGGAGGGGACAGGGGAAATGAGCAGTTCTTC.

This rearrangement joins TRBV5-1 to TRBJ2-3; 8 bases are a match to TRBD2. The CDR3 sequence is 14 residues long. Germline loops: CDR1 SGHRS, CDR2 YFSETQ. J gave up 5 bases and V 7 bases, and 9 bases lay outside the gene matches. The CDR3 reads CASARGGSQDTQYF. Here the CDR3 DNA reads TGCGCCAGCGCCCGGGGGGGTAGCCAAGATACGCAGTATTTT.

The gene calls are TRBV27 and TRBJ1-3, with 7 bases that match TRBD1. CDR3 length: 15 amino acids. From germline, CDR1 is MNHEY and CDR2 SMNVEV (reference sequence). V was clipped by 5 bases and J by 4 bases; unmatched bases: 8. The CDR3 sequence: CASSVQGTAGNTIYF. The CDR3 region has the DNA TGTGCCAGCAGTGTACAGGGGACAGCAGGAAACACCATATATTTT.

V usage is TRBV29-1 and J usage is TRBJ2-3; 7 bases match TRBD1. V shed 4 bases and J 6 bases; nucleotides not matched to a gene: 7. CDR1 and CDR2 from the germline V gene are SQVTM and ANQGSEA. This CDR3 comprises 13 residues. The CDR3 spells CSVGETGLDTQYF. The DNA for the CDR3 is TGCAGCGTTGGGGAGACAGGGTTGGATACGCAGTATTTT.

The genes are TRBV2 and TRBJ1-1; D gene uncertain. Trimming took off 6 bases at V and 2 bases at J, with 13 bases between the two ends. Per germline, CDR1 SNHLY and CDR2 FYNNEI. The CDR3 covers 14 residues. This CDR3 reads CASSLLGLNTEAFF. CDR3 nucleotides: TGTGCCAGCAGCCTCTTAGGCCTCAACACTGAAGCTTTCTTT.

This clone came up once. V usage is TRBV2 and J usage is TRBJ1-3; a possible D gene is TRBD1 (5 bases). Germline V CDR1 and CDR2: SNHLY, FYNNEI. The CDR3 length is 14 residues. Trimming stripped 6 bases from V and 0 bases from J, with 9 bases between. CDR3 nucleotide sequence: TGTGCCAGCAGGCAGGGATCCTCTGGAAACACCATATATTTT. It yields the protein CASRQGSSGNTIYF.

This clone has more than one count but fewer than ten. The chain carries TRBV19 and TRBJ2-7, with a possible D match to TRBD1 (6 bases). The germline V and J ends were trimmed by 4 bases and 4 bases, with 17 bases remaining between them. The germline CDR1 and CDR2 sequences are LNHDA and SQIVND (reference sequence). This CDR3 comprises 15 residues. In nucleotides, the CDR3 is TGTGCCAGTAGTACAAGTGAACAGGGATTTTACGAGCAGTACTTC. It is translated as CASSTSEQGFYEQYF.

This rearrangement joins TRBV18 to TRBJ1-4; 7 bases map to TRBD1. The trim removed 5 bases at V and 6 bases at J, leaving 12 bases unmatched. The V gene's germline CDR1 is KGHSH and CDR2 LQKENI. The CDR3 runs to 16 residues. CDR3 DNA: TGTGCCAGCTCAGACTCGACAGGGCTGCGGGATGAAAAACTGTTTTTT. Residues: CASSDSTGLRDEKLFF.

By proportion, this clone is medium-sized. This chain links TRBV19 with TRBJ1-1; the match to TRBD1 covers 9 bases. V lost 4 bases, J lost 0 bases, and 6 bases stayed unmatched. There are 16 residues in the CDR3. From germline, CDR1 is LNHDA and CDR2 SQIVND (reference sequence). CDR3 nucleotide sequence: TGTGCCAGTAGTACCGGGACAGGGACCGTGAACACTGAAGCTTTCTTT. This codes for CASSTGTGTVNTEAFF.

The V gene is TRBV7-8, the J gene TRBJ2-3, with 8 bases lining up with TRBD2. Trimming cost V 2 bases and J 0 bases; bases outside gene matches: 7. Germline CDR1 SGHVS, CDR2 FQNEAQ. This CDR3 is built from 17 residues. This chain's CDR3 is CASSLRVAGTSTDTQYF. CDR3 nucleotides: TGTGCCAGCAGCTTACGAGTAGCGGGGACTAGCACAGATACGCAGTATTTT.

The J gene is TRBJ2-1, the V gene TRBV4-1; no definite D call. Trimming shortened V by 1 base and J by 6 bases, and 7 bases separated the two germline ends. CDR1 and CDR2 (germline): MGHRA, YSYEKL. CDR3 length equals 13 residues. CDR3 in amino acids: CASSQGPSNEQFF. The CDR3, as DNA: TGCGCCAGCAGCCAAGGGCCGAGCAATGAGCAGTTCTTC.

This chain uses TRBV7-6 with TRBJ1-2; no firm D call. The germline V and J ends were trimmed by 5 bases and 4 bases, with 17 bases remaining between them. This CDR3 spans 15 amino acids. Germline loops: CDR1 SGHVS, CDR2 FNYEAQ. Written as DNA, the CDR3 is TGTGCCAGCAGCGCGCCGCTTGGAAAGACCTATGGCTACACCTTC. It translates to CASSAPLGKTYGYTF. Full variable domain (outside the CDR3, taken from reference TRBV7-6 and TRBJ1-2): GAGVSQSPRYKVTKRGQDVALRCDPISGHVSLYWYRQALGQGPEFLTYFNYEAQQDKSGLPNDRFSAERPEGSISTLTIQRTEQRDSAMYRCASSAPLGKTYGYTFGSGTRLTVV.

The CDR3 DNA reads as TGTGCCAGCTCACACGCGTTGGACTACAATGAGCAGTTCTTC. Encoded protein: CASSHALDYNEQFF. The J gene is TRBJ2-1, the V gene TRBV18; D is uncertain. The length of the CDR3 is 14 residues. V lost 4 bases and J 3 bases, leaving 10 bases between the germline ends. Germline V gene data show CDR1 as KGHSH and CDR2 as LQKENI.

V and J are TRBV5-1 and TRBJ2-7; D is ambiguous. The CDR3 totals 14 residues. Germline-derived CDR1 and CDR2 are SGHRS and YFSETQ. Deletions cut 0 bases from V and 4 bases from J, with 11 bases between. This CDR3 reads CASSLEGSWYEQYF. The CDR3 DNA reads as TGCGCCAGCAGCTTGGAGGGCAGCTGGTACGAGCAGTACTTC.

The chain couples TRBV10-2 to TRBJ2-5; 9 nucleotides match TRBD1. V lost 4 bases and J lost 5; bases outside the gene matches: 8. The CDR3 is 15 residues long. Germline V gene lookup returns CDR1 WSHSY and CDR2 SAAADI. The CDR3 is CASSVGQGLIETQYF. CDR3 DNA sequence: TGCGCCAGCAGTGTGGGACAGGGCTTGATCGAGACCCAGTACTTC.

V usage is TRBV6-8 and J usage is TRBJ1-2; no reliable D call. The V end lost 8 bases, the J end lost 2 bases, and 15 bases lay between the germline ends. Germline CDR1 reads MNHGY; CDR2 reads SAAAGT. This CDR3 comprises 14 residues. Here the CDR3 reads CASANRTWNYGYTF. The CDR3 DNA reads as TGTGCCAGCGCGAATAGGACGTGGAACTATGGCTACACCTTC.

The rearrangement joins TRBV9 to TRBJ2-7; TRBD2 agrees at 8 bases. This CDR3 spans 15 amino acids. The V and J ends lost 0 bases and 3 bases, in that order; junction bases with no gene match: 5. The germline CDR1 and CDR2 sequences are SGDLS and YYNGEE. CDR3 nucleotides: TGTGCCAGCAGCGTAGGTGGGACTAGTCACTACGAGCAGTACTTC. It yields the protein CASSVGGTSHYEQYF.

The chain recombines TRBV7-8 with TRBJ1-1; D uncertain. V lost 5 bases, J lost 2 bases, and 12 bases lay in between. Germline V gene lookup returns CDR1 SGHVS and CDR2 FQNEAQ. The CDR3 has 14 amino acids. CDR3 region: CASSLPPPNTEAFF. In nucleotides, the CDR3 is TGTGCCAGCAGCCTACCCCCACCTAACACTGAAGCTTTCTTT.

The rearrangement uses TRBV2 and TRBJ2-7; TRBD2 matches 13 bases. Germline V gene lookup returns CDR1 SNHLY and CDR2 FYNNEI. J was trimmed by 6 bases and V by 6 bases; bases with no gene match: 5. The CDR3 covers 14 residues. The CDR3 nucleotides are TGTGCCAGCAGCCTAGGACTAGCGGGAGTCGAGCAGTACTTC. Its translation: CASSLGLAGVEQYF.